The text below deals with one TCR beta chain. The source of the sample is a study of blood T cell repertoires in COVID-19. Turning to the study itself: Whether acute or convalescent, the COVID-19 samples came from the United States, Italy and Spain. T cells, B-cell-depleted T cells, or PBMCs supplied cDNA or gDNA.

Authors' methods: Estimated nucleated cell counts came from reference gene primer amplification. Sequencing was performed with immunoSEQ multiplex PCR; in TCRdb, only in-frame clones are kept and a portion is missing. That table furnishes V, J and clone size, whereas the DNA furnished D and trimming. The sample lists about 270,000 clones; around 82% were seen once. V lost 6 bases, J lost 4 bases, and 6 bases stayed unmatched. Germline V gene lookup returns CDR1 KGHSH and CDR2 LQKENI. This CDR3 region has 13 residues. The rearrangement uses TRBV18 and TRBJ2-7; 7 nucleotides line up with TRBD1. The origin of this receptor is a human donor in a cohort sampled during active COVID-19. Sequences were obtained from peripheral blood. This CDR3 is CASSDGQVYEQYF. The CDR3 nucleotides are TGTGCCAGCTCGGATGGACAGGTATACGAGCAGTACTTC.